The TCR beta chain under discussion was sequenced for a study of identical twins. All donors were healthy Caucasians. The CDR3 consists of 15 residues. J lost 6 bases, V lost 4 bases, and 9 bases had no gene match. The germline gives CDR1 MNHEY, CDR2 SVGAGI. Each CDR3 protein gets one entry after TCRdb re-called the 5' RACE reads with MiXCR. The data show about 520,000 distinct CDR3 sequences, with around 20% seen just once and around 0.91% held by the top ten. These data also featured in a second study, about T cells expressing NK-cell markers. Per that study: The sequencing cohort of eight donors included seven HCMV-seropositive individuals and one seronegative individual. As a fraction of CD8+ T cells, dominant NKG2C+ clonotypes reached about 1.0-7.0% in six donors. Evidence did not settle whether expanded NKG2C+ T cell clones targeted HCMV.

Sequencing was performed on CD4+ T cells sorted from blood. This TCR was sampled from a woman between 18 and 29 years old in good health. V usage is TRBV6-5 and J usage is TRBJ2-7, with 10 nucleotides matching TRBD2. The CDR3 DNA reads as TGTGCCAGCAGTTCAAGGCGACTAGCGGGTTTCGAGCAGTACTTC. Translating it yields CASSSRRLAGFEQYF.